The 27 T cell receptor beta chains listed next were all sequenced from one sample in a study of post-analysis software for immune sequencing data. Overall study results and limits: A handful of TRBV segments were significantly more frequent in patients than in controls. TRBV5-6, TRBV5-1 and TRBV20-1 were among these segments.

Prepared libraries of TCR beta cDNA carried unique molecular identifiers. TCRdb re-derived calls from the PCR reads in MiXCR, one entry per CDR3 protein. The data contain roughly 870,000 distinct CDR3 sequences, under 70% of them singletons. These receptors' antigens are unknown. The sequenced material came from blood. These receptors were obtained from a girl aged 10 to 17 with multiple sclerosis.

The chain couples TRBV5-1 to TRBJ2-5; TRBD2 is a possible D gene (6 bases). The germline gives CDR1 SGHRS, CDR2 YFSETQ. Trimming pared 4 bases from V and 11 bases from J, leaving 24 bases between. The CDR3 contains 15 residues. The CDR3 region is CASSLGGGSDNEQYF. CDR3 DNA: TGCGCCAGCAGCCTGGGTGGGGGGAGCGACAATGAGCAGTACTTC. The complete variable domain, with remaining parts taken from reference TRBV5-1 and TRBJ2-5, reads KAGVTQTPRYLIKTRGQQVTLSCSPISGHRSVSWYQQTPGQGLQFLFEYFSETQRNKGNFPGRFSGRQFSNSRSEMNVSTLELGDSALYLCASSLGGGSDNEQYFGPGTRLLVL.

The chain links TRBV27 to TRBJ1-2; D unclear. Germline-derived CDR1 and CDR2 are MNHEY and SMNVEV (reference sequence). CDR3 length equals 13 residues. Between the trimmed V and J ends, which lost 5 bases and 4 bases, there was a span of 11 bases. CDR3 coding DNA: TGTGCCAGCAGTAAGGGTCCCGGCTATGGCTACACCTTC. It specifies CASSKGPGYGYTF.

This chain uses TRBV29-1 with TRBJ2-3; D is undetermined. The V end lost 7 bases, the J end lost 2 bases, and 13 bases lay between the germline ends. The CDR3 runs 13 residues. Germline CDR1 reads SQVTM; CDR2 reads ANQGSEA. CDR3 loop: CSAPTEFTDTQYF. The CDR3 region has the DNA TGCAGCGCCCCGACGGAGTTCACAGATACGCAGTATTTT.

The CDR3 here is CASSLIRVTGVSYEQYF. The CDR3 coding sequence is TGCGCCAGCAGCTTGATCCGTGTGACAGGGGTCTCCTACGAGCAGTACTTC. The chain employs TRBV5-1 and TRBJ2-7; the match to TRBD1 covers 8 bases. The V and J ends lost 1 base and 0 bases, in that order; junction bases with no gene match: 9. The CDR3 length is 17 residues. The V gene's germline CDR1 is SGHRS and CDR2 YFSETQ.

In its sample, this clonotype was seen a few times. The CDR3 coding sequence is TGTGCCAGCCATAAGGCGGGGCCTTCCTACGAGCAGTACTTC. This codes for CASHKAGPSYEQYF. The V gene is TRBV27, the J gene TRBJ2-7; a possible D gene is TRBD2 (6 bases). The germline CDR1 and CDR2 sequences are MNHEY and SMNVEV (reference sequence). The CDR3 has 14 amino acids. V was clipped by 8 bases and J by 1 base, with 15 bases between them.

This clonotype was found a few times. J is TRBJ1-2 and V is TRBV4-1, with D perhaps TRBD1 (5 bases). The V and J ends lost 0 bases and 8 bases respectively, with 16 bases between them. CDR3 length: 15 amino acids. Germline values: CDR1 MGHRA, CDR2 YSYEKL. The CDR3 DNA is TGCGCCAGCAGCCAAGATTTGGACGGGGCGCCGGGCTACACCTTC. Residues: CASSQDLDGAPGYTF.

Note on this clonotype: The junction departs from germline at one end; a sequencing error may be responsible. The chain carries TRBV4-2 and TRBJ2-7; TRBD2 aligns across 8 bases. CDR3 length: 15 residues. Germline V gene sequence: CDR1 LGHNA, CDR2 YNFKEQ. The CDR3 DNA is TGTGCCTGCAGCCGAGATACTAGCGGCTCCTACGAGCAGTACTTC. Encoded protein: CACSRDTSGSYEQYF.

This chain joins TRBV7-9 and TRBJ2-1, with TRBD2 matching 9 bases. The CDR3 is 14 residues long. Germline-derived CDR1 and CDR2 are SEHNR and FQNEAQ (reference sequence). Trimming at V came to 5 bases and at J to 7 bases, leaving 6 bases not matched to a gene. CDR3 residues: CASSPRGGQNEQFF. CDR3 coding DNA: TGTGCCAGCAGCCCGCGGGGGGGGCAAAATGAGCAGTTCTTC.

This clonotype was found once. Compared with germline, one end of the junction differs, possibly owing to a read error. The rearrangement joins TRBV12-3 or TRBV12-4 to TRBJ2-1, with 12 nucleotides matching TRBD2. The CDR3 sequence is 15 residues long. The DNA of the CDR3 is TGTGCCAGCAGTTTCCTAGCGGGAGGGGTGAATGAGCAGCTCTTC. Translated: CASSFLAGGVNEQLF.

This chain connects TRBV20-1 to TRBJ1-1, with D hard to call. Trimming left V 0 bases short and J 6 bases short, with 17 bases between. Germline loops: CDR1 DFQATT, CDR2 SNEGSKA (reference sequence). This CDR3 spans 15 amino acids. The CDR3 DNA reads TGCAGTGCTAGAGACGTTATTGCGGGGATTGCTGAAGCTTTCTTT. Encoded protein: CSARDVIAGIAEAFF.

The table lists this clonotype with a few counts. The chain employs TRBV18 and TRBJ2-5; possibly TRBD1 for D (6 bases). CDR1 and CDR2 from the germline V gene are KGHSH and LQKENI. This CDR3 region has 16 residues. Deletions cut 3 bases from V and 5 bases from J, with 19 bases between. The CDR3: CASSPRGTGSMETQYF. DNA for the CDR3: TGTGCCAGCTCACCTCGGGGAACAGGGAGCATGGAGACCCAGTACTTC.

The chain is built from TRBV7-9 and TRBJ2-4; D remains ambiguous. CDR3 length: 12 amino acids. CDR1 is SEHNR, CDR2 FQNEAQ, per germline (reference sequence). V lost 2 bases, J lost 8 bases, and 7 bases lay in between. The CDR3, as DNA: TGTGCCAGCAGCTTAACAGAGGACATTCAGTACTTC. This codes for CASSLTEDIQYF. The full variable domain, in which reference TRBV7-9 and TRBJ2-4 provide the parts outside the CDR3, is DTGVSQNPRHKITKRGQNVTFRCDPISEHNRLYWYRQTLGQGPEFLTYFQNEAQLEKSRLLSDRFSAERPKGSFSTLEIQRTEQGDSAMYLCASSLTEDIQYFGAGTRLSVL.

The chain is built from TRBV21-1 and TRBJ2-7; TRBD1 is the table's D call and was not checked against the DNA. TRBV21-1 constitutes a pseudogene. The CDR3 length is 15 residues. The CDR3 nucleotides read TGTGCCAGCAGCAAAGAAGGGGGCAGGACCATCGAGCAGTACTTC. This sequence encodes CASSKEGGRTIEQYF.

This chain links TRBV5-1 with TRBJ1-6; D remains ambiguous. Germline assignment: CDR1 SGHRS and CDR2 YFSETQ. Trimming shortened V by 0 bases and J by 8 bases, and 18 bases separated the two germline ends. The CDR3 consists of 17 residues. The CDR3 sequence: CASSLARGGASDSPLHF. The CDR3 coding sequence is TGCGCCAGCAGCTTGGCTCGTGGCGGCGCCTCGGATTCACCCCTCCACTTT. The complete variable domain, with remaining parts taken from reference TRBV5-1 and TRBJ1-6, reads KAGVTQTPRYLIKTRGQQVTLSCSPISGHRSVSWYQQTPGQGLQFLFEYFSETQRNKGNFPGRFSGRQFSNSRSEMNVSTLELGDSALYLCASSLARGGASDSPLHFGNGTRLTVT.

This clonotype has more than one count but fewer than ten. J is TRBJ2-3 and V is TRBV20-1; D perhaps matches TRBD1 (6 bases). The CDR3 is 14 amino acids. V lost 4 bases and J 1 base, leaving 12 bases between the germline ends. Germline loops: CDR1 DFQATT, CDR2 SNEGSKA (reference sequence). CDR3 in DNA: TGCAGTGCTATGGACAGCGCGGGCACAGATACGCAGTATTTT. Amino acid sequence: CSAMDSAGTDTQYF.

This chain links TRBV29-1 with TRBJ1-2, with unresolved D. Trimming shortened V by 2 bases and J by 4 bases, and 11 bases separated the two germline ends. Per the germline V gene, CDR1 is SQVTM and CDR2 is ANQGSEA. The CDR3 loop spans 13 amino acids. As DNA, the CDR3 is TGCAGCGTTGAAACCGTCGACGTCTATGGCTACACCTTC. Protein sequence: CSVETVDVYGYTF. The full variable domain, rest sourced from reference TRBV29-1 and TRBJ1-2, is SAVISQKPSRDICQRGTSLTIQCQVDSQVTMMFWYRQQPGQSLTLIATANQGSEATYESGFVIDKFPISRPNLTFSTLTVSNMSPEDSSIYLCSVETVDVYGYTFGSGTRLTVV.

V is TRBV7-9 and J is TRBJ2-6; D is unresolved. The germline V gene encodes CDR1 SEHNR and CDR2 FQNEAQ (reference sequence). The ends were cut back, 4 bases at V and 4 bases at J, with 11 bases in the middle. The CDR3 sequence is 15 residues long. In nucleotides, the CDR3 is TGTGCCAGCAGCTCTCTGAAGTCGGGGGCCAACGTCCTGACTTTC. It specifies CASSSLKSGANVLTF.

The chain uses TRBV12-3 or TRBV12-4 and TRBJ2-1; 9 nucleotides agree with TRBD1. The V segment lost 6 bases and the J segment 4 bases; nucleotides outside the gene matches: 10. This CDR3 contains 16 residues. The CDR3 loop is CASSNLGQGRYNEQFF. DNA of the CDR3: TGTGCCAGCAGCAATCTAGGACAGGGGAGGTACAATGAGCAGTTCTTC.

This clonotype was counted only a few times. This chain joins TRBV20-1 and TRBJ1-1; D not certain. The CDR3 length is 14 residues. Trimming cost V 5 bases and J 4 bases, with 17 bases left between them. The germline CDR1 and CDR2 sequences are DFQATT and SNEGSKA (reference sequence). The DNA of the CDR3 is TGCAGTGCTCCCCGGCAGGTTAGGAGCACTGAAGCTTTCTTT. This sequence encodes CSAPRQVRSTEAFF.

This clonotype was recorded a few times. The chain joins TRBV29-1 to TRBJ1-2; D is unresolved. CDR3 length: 15 residues. Trimming shortened V by 6 bases and J by 0 bases, and 17 bases separated the two germline ends. The germline CDR1 and CDR2 sequences are SQVTM and ANQGSEA. The CDR3 sequence: CSVAGIAATNYGYTF. CDR3 nucleotide sequence: TGCAGCGTGGCTGGGATCGCCGCCACTAACTATGGCTACACCTTC.

V is TRBV20-1 and J is TRBJ1-1; D uncertain. The CDR3 length is 12 residues. Trimming took 1 base from V and 5 from J, leaving 8 bases between them. Germline CDR1 reads DFQATT; CDR2 reads SNEGSKA (reference sequence). The CDR3 DNA follows: TGCAGTGCTAGAGCCCCGGCAACTGAAGCTTTCTTT. Translation: CSARAPATEAFF.

The chain uses TRBV6-1 and TRBJ2-1; 8 positions match TRBD2. The CDR3 has 15 residues. V lost 5 bases to trimming and J lost 3 bases; unmatched junction nucleotides: 6. Looked up from germline, CDR1 is MNHNS and CDR2 is SASEGT. The CDR3 sequence is CASSIAGNYYNEQFF. The CDR3 bases are TGTGCCAGCAGTATAGCGGGGAACTACTACAATGAGCAGTTCTTC.

Remarks on this clonotype: At one end, the junction sequence differs from germline, possibly due to a read error. The V gene is TRBV5-1, the J gene TRBJ2-1; D could derive from TRBD1 or TRBD2 (5 bases each). Germline loops: CDR1 SGHRS, CDR2 YFSETQ. The CDR3 consists of 16 residues. CDR3 loop: CASSLGDPSSYNEQFF. In DNA, the CDR3 is TGCGCCAGCAGTTTGGGGGACCCGAGCTCCTACAATGAGCAGTTCTTC.

The chain employs TRBV6-4 and TRBJ2-1; D perhaps matches TRBD2 (6 bases). From germline, CDR1 is MRHNA and CDR2 SNTAGT. Trimming shortened V by 5 bases and J by 9 bases, and 20 bases separated the two germline ends. The CDR3 length is 15 residues. CDR3 loop: CASSSGLVIASEQFF. CDR3 in DNA: TGTGCCAGCAGTAGCGGGCTAGTGATTGCAAGTGAGCAGTTCTTC.

The rearrangement joins TRBV6-5 to TRBJ2-5; 10 bases agree with TRBD1. The better agreement between TRBJ2-7 and the DNA end casts doubt on the J call. CDR3 size: 16 residues. Germline V gene sequence: CDR1 MNHEY, CDR2 SVGAGI. CDR3 in DNA: TGTGCCAGCAGTTACTCGGGACAGGGGAAAGGTCGCGAGCAGTACTTC. This encodes CASSYSGQGKGREQYF.

The rearrangement joins TRBV11-2 to TRBJ2-7; 11 nucleotides agree with TRBD2. CDR3 size: 15 residues. From germline, CDR1 is SGHAT and CDR2 FQNNGV. Trimming took 1 base from V and 4 from J; bases not matched to a gene: 3. The CDR3 DNA follows: TGTGCCAGCAGCTTAGGATCTAGCGGGGGGTACGAGCAGTACTTC. Protein product: CASSLGSSGGYEQYF.

This clonotype was detected a few times. The chain carries TRBV4-2 and TRBJ2-3, with TRBD2 matching over 8 bases. Trimming removed 4 bases from V and 0 bases from J; junction bases left unmatched: 3. CDR3 length: 15 amino acids. Germline V gene lookup returns CDR1 LGHNA and CDR2 YNFKEQ. CDR3 in DNA: TGTGCCAGCAGCCTGACTAGCGCTAGCACAGATACGCAGTATTTT. This codes for CASSLTSASTDTQYF.